Below, 10 T cell receptor beta chains from the same sample are listed, as sequenced in a study of shared clonotypes between healthy human individuals. Data came from immunoSEQ multiplex PCR; TCRdb stores just in-frame clones and leaves some out. The sample shows about a million clones, about 76% of them seen only once. Sequencing used memory CD4+ T cells sorted from blood. The subset denotes: CD45RA-negative fraction. The receptors originated from a man in his late teens or twenties in good health.

The V gene is TRBV6-5, the J gene TRBJ1-1; 7 nucleotides align to TRBD1. Germline-derived CDR1 and CDR2 are MNHEY and SVGAGI. The CDR3 has 14 amino acids. V lost 4 bases, J lost 0 bases, and 2 bases stayed unmatched. The CDR3 loop is CASSWGQLNTEAFF. The CDR3 region has the DNA TGTGCCAGCAGTTGGGGACAGTTGAACACTGAAGCTTTCTTT.

This clone was counted only a few times. V usage is TRBV19 and J usage is TRBJ2-5; TRBD2 might be the D (6 bases). This CDR3 contains 13 residues. Trimming took off 3 bases at V and 5 bases at J, with 10 bases between the two ends. The V gene's germline CDR1 is LNHDA and CDR2 SQIVND (reference sequence). This CDR3 reads CASSIWEEETQYF. DNA of the CDR3: TGTGCCAGTAGTATTTGGGAGGAGGAGACCCAGTACTTC.

There are many counts of this clone. This chain links TRBV13 with TRBJ1-1; D is unresolved. The V end lost 5 bases, the J end lost 0 bases, and 13 bases lay between the germline ends. This CDR3 has 15 amino acids. CDR1 is PRHDT, CDR2 FYEKMQ, per germline (reference sequence). Written as DNA, the CDR3 is TGTGCCAGCAGCCAAACTCGGCTAATGAACACTGAAGCTTTCTTT. This translates into CASSQTRLMNTEAFF.

This sequence joins TRBV5-1 and TRBJ2-5; TRBD1 aligns across 9 bases. CDR1 SGHRS and CDR2 YFSETQ come from the germline V gene. The J segment lost 2 bases and the V segment lost 0 bases, leaving 11 bases of the junction unmatched. The CDR3 has 18 amino acids. This chain's CDR3 is CASSLEGTGLGKQETQYF. The CDR3 DNA follows: TGCGCCAGCAGCTTGGAAGGGACAGGGCTGGGGAAACAAGAGACCCAGTACTTC.

The CDR3 spells CASSYLGQGGNEQYF. CDR3 DNA: TGTGCCAGCAGTTACCTAGGACAGGGAGGCAACGAGCAGTACTTC. The chain couples TRBV6-6 to TRBJ2-7; 8 bases map to TRBD1. This CDR3 contains 15 residues. Trimming at V came to 2 bases and at J to 5 bases, leaving 8 bases not matched to a gene. The germline gives CDR1 MNHNY, CDR2 SVGAGI (reference sequence).

The rearrangement links TRBV6-5 to TRBJ1-6; the match to TRBD1 covers 7 bases. The CDR3 is 15 residues long. Germline V gene lookup returns CDR1 MNHEY and CDR2 SVGAGI. Unmatched junction bases numbered 9, after V lost 6 bases and J lost 7 bases. DNA for the CDR3: TGTGCCAGCAGACGGGACAGCGGCTGGAATTCACCCCTCCACTTT. Translated, it gives CASRRDSGWNSPLHF.

The chain employs TRBV7-9 and TRBJ1-2; D call uncertain. This CDR3 is built from 15 residues. CDR1 is SEHNR, CDR2 FQNEAQ, per germline (reference sequence). With 1 base removed from V and 2 bases from J, the gap between germline ends came to 11 bases. The CDR3 DNA sequence: TGTGCCAGCAGCTTAGGGACCACGGCGAACTATGGCTACACCTTC. Residues: CASSLGTTANYGYTF.

The rearrangement uses TRBV6-1 and TRBJ1-1; maybe TRBD1 (5 bases). This CDR3 is 14 amino acids long. V was clipped by 6 bases and J by 5 bases, with 16 bases between them. CDR1 and CDR2 (germline): MNHNS, SASEGT. CDR3 loop: CASRAGTGGTEAFF. The CDR3 DNA follows: TGTGCCAGCAGGGCTGGGACGGGCGGAACTGAAGCTTTCTTT.

The gene calls are TRBV6-6 and TRBJ1-2, with 7 bases identical to TRBD1. CDR3 length: 13 amino acids. V dropped 2 bases and J dropped 3; count of bases not matched to a gene: 0. Per the germline V gene, CDR1 is MNHNY and CDR2 is SVGAGI (reference sequence). In DNA form, the CDR3 reads TGTGCCAGCAGTTACGGGACAGACTATGGCTACACCTTC. This sequence encodes CASSYGTDYGYTF.

CDR3 in amino acids: CASSTRTSGGAKNEQFF. DNA for the CDR3: TGTGCCAGCAGTACCCGGACTAGCGGGGGGGCAAAGAATGAGCAGTTCTTC. The chain uses TRBV27 and TRBJ2-1, with 15 positions matching TRBD2. Per the germline V gene, CDR1 is MNHEY and CDR2 is SMNVEV (reference sequence). Trimming took 5 bases from V and 7 from J; bases not matched to a gene: 9. The CDR3 sequence is 17 residues long.